Presented here are 4 T cell receptor beta chains from one specimen sequenced in a study of blood T cell repertoires in COVID-19. Profiled with immunoSEQ multiplex PCR; TCRdb holds only in-frame clones, not every one. Among around 150,000 clones, 80% to 90% were seen once, and the ten largest hold approximately 7.3%. Input material: PBMCs or T cells enriched from blood (not recorded which). The origin of the receptors is a man aged 50 to 60 who had recovered from COVID-19.

This chain connects TRBV11-3 to TRBJ2-6; the match to TRBD1 covers 8 bases. V was clipped by 6 bases and J by 1 base; unmatched bases: 5. This CDR3 has 16 residues. Germline V gene sequence: CDR1 SGHNT, CDR2 YENEEA. CDR3 coding DNA: TGTGCCAGCAGTCGACAGGGGTCTTCTGGGGCCAACGTCCTGACTTTC. This encodes CASSRQGSSGANVLTF.

This clone has a single count. The V call is TRBV10-3, the J call TRBJ2-2; TRBD1 aligns across 8 bases. The CDR3 runs 14 residues. Looked up from germline, CDR1 is ENHRY and CDR2 is SYGVKD. With V trimmed by 7 bases and J by 5 bases, 6 bases remained unmatched. Here the CDR3 reads CAINGQGLTGELFF. CDR3 sequence (DNA): TGTGCCATCAATGGACAGGGCTTAACCGGGGAGCTGTTTTTT.

This clone was seen only once. The chain links TRBV19 to TRBJ1-5; D not certain. V was pared by 8 bases and J by 3 bases, with 14 bases between. There are 14 residues in the CDR3. CDR1 is LNHDA and CDR2 is SQIVND in the germline V gene (reference sequence). The CDR3 DNA is TGTGCCAGTTCAAAACGGGAGATCAATCAGCCCCAGCATTTT. This encodes CASSKREINQPQHF.

The chain employs TRBV6-1 and TRBJ1-1; D remains unclear. The CDR3 is 11 amino acids. Trimming cost V 2 bases and J 6 bases, with 4 bases left between them. The germline gives CDR1 MNHNS, CDR2 SASEGT. The CDR3 DNA is TGTGCCAGCAGTGAACGGGCTGAAGCTTTCTTT. It encodes CASSERAEAFF.